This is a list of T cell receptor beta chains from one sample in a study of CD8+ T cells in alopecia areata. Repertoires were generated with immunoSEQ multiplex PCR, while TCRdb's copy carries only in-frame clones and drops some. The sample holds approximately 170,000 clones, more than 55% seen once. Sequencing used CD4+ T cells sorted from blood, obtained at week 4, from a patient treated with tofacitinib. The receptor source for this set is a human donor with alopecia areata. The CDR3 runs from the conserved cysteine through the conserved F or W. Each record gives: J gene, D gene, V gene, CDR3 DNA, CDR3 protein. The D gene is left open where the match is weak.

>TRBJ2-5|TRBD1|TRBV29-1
TGCAGCGTTGAACATTCCGGGACAGGGAGTCTCGAGACCCAGTACTTC
CSVEHSGTGSLETQYF
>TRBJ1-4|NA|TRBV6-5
TGTGCCAGCAGCAGGACAGTCCGGGAAAAACTGTTTTTT
CASSRTVREKLFF
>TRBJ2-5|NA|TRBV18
TGTGCCAGCTCACCACTTCACGGTACTCCAGAGACCCAGTACTTC
CASSPLHGTPETQYF
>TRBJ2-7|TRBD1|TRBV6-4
TGTGCCAGCAGCGGAGTCACAGGGGGCGAGCAGTACTTC
CASSGVTGGEQYF
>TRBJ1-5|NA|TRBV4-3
TGCGCCAGCAGCCAAGATTGGCTCCCAAATCAGCCCCAGCATTTT
CASSQDWLPNQPQHF
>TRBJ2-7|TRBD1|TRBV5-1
TGCGCCAGCAGCTTCACCGGGACAGGGACCTACGAGCAGTACTTC
CASSFTGTGTYEQYF
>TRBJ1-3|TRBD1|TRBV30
TGTGCCTGGAGTGTACCCACAGGGGGGCGAAACACCATATATTTT
CAWSVPTGGRNTIYF
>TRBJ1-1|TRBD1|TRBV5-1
TGCGCCAGCAGCACGGGACAGGGGGCGAGGCCTGAAGCTTTCTTT
CASSTGQGARPEAFF
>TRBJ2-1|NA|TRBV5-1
TGCGCCAGCAGCTTATCGGGCAACAATGAGCAGTTCTTC
CASSLSGNNEQFF
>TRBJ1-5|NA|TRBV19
TGTGCCAGTAGTATCCCCGTCCCAGGCAATCAGCCCCAGCATTTT
CASSIPVPGNQPQHF